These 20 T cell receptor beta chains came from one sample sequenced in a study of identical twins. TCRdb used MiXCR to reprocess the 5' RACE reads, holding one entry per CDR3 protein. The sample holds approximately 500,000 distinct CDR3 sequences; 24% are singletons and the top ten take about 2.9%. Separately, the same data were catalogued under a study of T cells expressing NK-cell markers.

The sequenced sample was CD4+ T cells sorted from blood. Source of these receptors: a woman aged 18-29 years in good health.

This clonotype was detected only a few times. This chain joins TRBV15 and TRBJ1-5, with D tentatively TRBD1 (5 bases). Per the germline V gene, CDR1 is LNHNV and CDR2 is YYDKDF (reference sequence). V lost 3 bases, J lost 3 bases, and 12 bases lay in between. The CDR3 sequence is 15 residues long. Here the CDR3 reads CATSSTGGTNQPQHF. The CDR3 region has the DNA TGTGCCACCAGCAGTACGGGGGGGACCAATCAGCCCCAGCATTTT.

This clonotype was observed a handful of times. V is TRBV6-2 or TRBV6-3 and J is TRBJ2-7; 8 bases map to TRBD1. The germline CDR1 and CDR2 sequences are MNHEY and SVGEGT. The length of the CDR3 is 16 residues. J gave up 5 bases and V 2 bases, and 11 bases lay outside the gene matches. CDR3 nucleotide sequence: TGTGCCAGCAGTTACCCACGCGGCAGGGGGCGCGACGAGCAGTACTTC. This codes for CASSYPRGRGRDEQYF.

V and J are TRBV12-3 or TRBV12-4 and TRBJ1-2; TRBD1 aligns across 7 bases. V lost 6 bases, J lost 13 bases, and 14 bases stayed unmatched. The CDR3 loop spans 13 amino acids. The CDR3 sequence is CASSLLDRDAGTF. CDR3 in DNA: TGTGCCAGCAGCCTTCTCGACAGGGACGCTGGCACCTTC.

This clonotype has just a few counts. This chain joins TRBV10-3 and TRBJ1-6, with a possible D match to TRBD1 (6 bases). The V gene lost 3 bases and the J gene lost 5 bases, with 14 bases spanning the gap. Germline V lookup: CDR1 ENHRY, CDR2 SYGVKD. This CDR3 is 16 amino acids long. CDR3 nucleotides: TGTGCCATCAGTGACCTAGGGGGGAGAGATAATTCACCCCTCCACTTT. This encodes CAISDLGGRDNSPLHF.

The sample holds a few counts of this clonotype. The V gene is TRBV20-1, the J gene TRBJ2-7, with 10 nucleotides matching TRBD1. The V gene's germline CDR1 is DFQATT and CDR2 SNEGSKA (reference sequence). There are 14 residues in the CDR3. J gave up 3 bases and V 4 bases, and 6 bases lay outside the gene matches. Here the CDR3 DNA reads TGCAGTGCTAAACCCGGGACAGGGGACTACGAGCAGTACTTC. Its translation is CSAKPGTGDYEQYF.

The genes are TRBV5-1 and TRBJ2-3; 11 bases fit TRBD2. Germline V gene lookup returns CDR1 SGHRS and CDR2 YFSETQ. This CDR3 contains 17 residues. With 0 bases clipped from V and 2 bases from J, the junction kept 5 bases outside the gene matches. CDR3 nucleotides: TGCGCCAGCAGCTTGGCTGGGACTAGCGGTTTCACAGATACGCAGTATTTT. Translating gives CASSLAGTSGFTDTQYF.

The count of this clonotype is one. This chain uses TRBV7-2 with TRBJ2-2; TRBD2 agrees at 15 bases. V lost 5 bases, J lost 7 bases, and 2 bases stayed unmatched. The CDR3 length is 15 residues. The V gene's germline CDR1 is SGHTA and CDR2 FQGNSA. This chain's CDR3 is CASSRTSGGVGELFF. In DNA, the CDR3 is TGTGCCAGCAGCCGGACTAGCGGGGGGGTCGGGGAGCTGTTTTTT.

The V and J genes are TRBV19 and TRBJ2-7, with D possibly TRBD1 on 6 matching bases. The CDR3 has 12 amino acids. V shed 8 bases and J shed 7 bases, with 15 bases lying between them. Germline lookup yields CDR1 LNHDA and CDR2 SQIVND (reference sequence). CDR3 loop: CASQDRSGEQYF. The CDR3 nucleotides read TGTGCCAGTCAGGACAGATCTGGGGAGCAGTACTTC.

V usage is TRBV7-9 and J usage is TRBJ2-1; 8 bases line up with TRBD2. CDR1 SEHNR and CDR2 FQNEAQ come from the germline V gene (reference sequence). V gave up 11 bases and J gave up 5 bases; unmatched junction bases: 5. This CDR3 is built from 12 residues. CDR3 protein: CAAGGDHNEQFF. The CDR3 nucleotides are TGTGCCGCGGGAGGCGACCACAATGAGCAGTTCTTC.

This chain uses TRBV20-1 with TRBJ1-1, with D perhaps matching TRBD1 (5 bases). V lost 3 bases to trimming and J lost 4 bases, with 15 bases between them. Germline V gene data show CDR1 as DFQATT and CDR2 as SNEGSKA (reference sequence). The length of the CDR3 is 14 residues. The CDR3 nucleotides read TGCAGTGCTAGCAACACCCCCGGGACCACTGAAGCTTTCTTT. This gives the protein CSASNTPGTTEAFF.

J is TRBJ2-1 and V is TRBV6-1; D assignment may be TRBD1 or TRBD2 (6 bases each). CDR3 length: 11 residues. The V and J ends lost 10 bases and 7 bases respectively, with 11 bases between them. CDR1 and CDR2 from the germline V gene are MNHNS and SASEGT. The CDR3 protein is CATQGGNEQFF. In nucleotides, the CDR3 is TGTGCCACACAGGGAGGTAATGAGCAGTTCTTC.

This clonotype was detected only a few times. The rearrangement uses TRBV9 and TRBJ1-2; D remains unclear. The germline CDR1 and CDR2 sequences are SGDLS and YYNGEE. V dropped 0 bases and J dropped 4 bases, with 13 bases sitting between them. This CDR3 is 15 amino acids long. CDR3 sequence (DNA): TGTGCCAGCAGCGTAGACGGCAGGAAGATCTATGGCTACACCTTC. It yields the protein CASSVDGRKIYGYTF.

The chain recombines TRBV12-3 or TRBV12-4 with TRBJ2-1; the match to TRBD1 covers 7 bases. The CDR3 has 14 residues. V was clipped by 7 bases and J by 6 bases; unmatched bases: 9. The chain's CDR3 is CASTPGQAGNEQFF. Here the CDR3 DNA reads TGTGCCAGCACTCCTGGACAGGCGGGCAATGAGCAGTTCTTC.

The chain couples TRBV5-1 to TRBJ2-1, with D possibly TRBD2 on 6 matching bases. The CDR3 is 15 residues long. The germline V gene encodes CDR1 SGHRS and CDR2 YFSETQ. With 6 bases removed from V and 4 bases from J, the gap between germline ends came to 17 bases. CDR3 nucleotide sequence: TGCGCCAGCAAGGAGTCTAGCGAAGTTTACAATGAGCAGTTCTTC. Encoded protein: CASKESSEVYNEQFF.

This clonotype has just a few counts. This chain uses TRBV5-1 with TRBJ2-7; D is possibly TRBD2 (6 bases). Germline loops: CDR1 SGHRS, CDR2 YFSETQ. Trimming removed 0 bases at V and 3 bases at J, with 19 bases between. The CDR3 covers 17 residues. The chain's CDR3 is CASSLGRRLDYVYEQYF. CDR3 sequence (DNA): TGCGCCAGCAGCTTGGGGAGGCGGTTGGACTACGTCTACGAGCAGTACTTC. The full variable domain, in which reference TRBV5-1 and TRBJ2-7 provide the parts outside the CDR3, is KAGVTQTPRYLIKTRGQQVTLSCSPISGHRSVSWYQQTPGQGLQFLFEYFSETQRNKGNFPGRFSGRQFSNSRSEMNVSTLELGDSALYLCASSLGRRLDYVYEQYFGPGTRLTVT.

CDR3 DNA sequence: TGTGCCAGCAGCCGCTCGACTAGCGGGGACACAGATACGCAGTATTTT. Translation: CASSRSTSGDTDTQYF. The V call is TRBV3-1, the J call TRBJ2-3; 11 positions match TRBD2. The CDR3 loop spans 16 amino acids. CDR1 is LGHDT and CDR2 is YNNKEL in the germline V gene (reference sequence). Germline trimming cut 4 bases from V and 2 bases from J; bases unmatched to any gene: 5.

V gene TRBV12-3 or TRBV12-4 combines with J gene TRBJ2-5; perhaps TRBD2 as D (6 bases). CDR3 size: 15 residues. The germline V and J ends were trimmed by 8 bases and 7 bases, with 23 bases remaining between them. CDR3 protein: CASRVGLLRGGTQYF. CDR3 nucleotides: TGTGCCAGCCGGGTGGGGCTCCTTAGGGGAGGGACCCAGTACTTC.

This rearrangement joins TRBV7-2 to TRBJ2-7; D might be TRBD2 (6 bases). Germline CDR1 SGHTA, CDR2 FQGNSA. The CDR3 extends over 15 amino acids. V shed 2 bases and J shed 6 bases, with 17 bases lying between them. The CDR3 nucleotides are TGTGCCAGCAGCTTATATAAGGCTAGCGACTCCGAGCAGTACTTC. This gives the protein CASSLYKASDSEQYF.

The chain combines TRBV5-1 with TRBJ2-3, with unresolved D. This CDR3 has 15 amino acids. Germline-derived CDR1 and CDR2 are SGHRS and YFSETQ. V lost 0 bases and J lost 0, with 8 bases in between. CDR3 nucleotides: TGCGCCAGCAGCTTGGAGAGCTCTAGCACAGATACGCAGTATTTT. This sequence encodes CASSLESSSTDTQYF.

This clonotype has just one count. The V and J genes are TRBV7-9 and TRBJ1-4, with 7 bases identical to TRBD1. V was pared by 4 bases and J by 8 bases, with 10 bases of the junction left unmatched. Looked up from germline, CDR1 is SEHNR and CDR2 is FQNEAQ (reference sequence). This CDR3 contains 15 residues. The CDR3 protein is CASSSGDRVGEKLFF. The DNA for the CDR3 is TGTGCCAGCAGCTCCGGTGACAGGGTCGGAGAAAAACTGTTTTTT.